This TCR beta chain was recorded in a study of cytomegalovirus exposure and HLA in healthy donors. Unmatched junction bases numbered 11, after V lost 0 bases and J lost 0 bases. Germline V gene data show CDR1 as SGHRS and CDR2 as YFSETQ. The CDR3 consists of 21 residues. Concerning this clone: The antigen is undetermined.

Points from the study as a whole: Rare sequences made up most TCRs, while some public TCRs were found in many donors. Highly shared sequence variants in one cluster were likely a sequencing artifact. TCR beta sequences reportedly predicted most subjects' HLA-A and HLA-B alleles accurately.

The PCR ran on 60 Vbeta and 13 Jbeta primers. Assay used: immunoSEQ multiplex PCR; TCRdb lists only in-frame clones, some missing. The repertoire holds some 150,000 clones, with under 85% as singletons. Unrecorded immune exposures were likely, despite nominal health at sampling. What was sequenced was PBMCs. The sequence was obtained from a female donor in good health and CMV-seronegative. This chain uses TRBV5-1 with TRBJ2-1, with 14 bases aligning to TRBD2. CDR3 protein: CASSLEGSGTSGSSSYNEQFF. Here the CDR3 DNA reads TGCGCCAGCAGCTTGGAAGGTTCCGGGACTAGCGGGAGTAGCTCCTACAATGAGCAGTTCTTC.